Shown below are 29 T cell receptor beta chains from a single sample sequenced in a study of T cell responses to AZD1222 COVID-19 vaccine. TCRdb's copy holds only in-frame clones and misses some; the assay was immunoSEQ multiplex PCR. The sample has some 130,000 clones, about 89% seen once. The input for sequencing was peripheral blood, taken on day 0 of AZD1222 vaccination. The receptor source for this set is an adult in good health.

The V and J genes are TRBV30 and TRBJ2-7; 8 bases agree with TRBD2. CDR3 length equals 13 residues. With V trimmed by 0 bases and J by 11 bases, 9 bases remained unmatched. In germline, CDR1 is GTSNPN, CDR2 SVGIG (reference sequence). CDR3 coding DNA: TGTGCCTGGAGTGTACTCGGGGCGGGGGGAGAGTACTTC. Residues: CAWSVLGAGGEYF.

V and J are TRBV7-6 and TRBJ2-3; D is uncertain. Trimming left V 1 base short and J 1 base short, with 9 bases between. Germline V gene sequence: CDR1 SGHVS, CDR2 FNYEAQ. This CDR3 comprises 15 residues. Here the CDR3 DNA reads TGTGCCAGCAGCTTAGTTTCAGTACGCACAGATACGCAGTATTTT. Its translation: CASSLVSVRTDTQYF. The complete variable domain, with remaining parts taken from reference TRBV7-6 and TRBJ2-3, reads GAGVSQSPRYKVTKRGQDVALRCDPISGHVSLYWYRQALGQGPEFLTYFNYEAQQDKSGLPNDRFSAERPEGSISTLTIQRTEQRDSAMYRCASSLVSVRTDTQYFGPGTRLTVL.

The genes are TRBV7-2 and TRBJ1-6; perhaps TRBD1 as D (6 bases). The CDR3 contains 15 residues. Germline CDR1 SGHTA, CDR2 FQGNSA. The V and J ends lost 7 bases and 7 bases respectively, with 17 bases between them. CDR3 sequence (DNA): TGTGCCAGCAACCTACAGGGTAGAGAAAATTCACCCCTCCACTTT. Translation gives CASNLQGRENSPLHF.

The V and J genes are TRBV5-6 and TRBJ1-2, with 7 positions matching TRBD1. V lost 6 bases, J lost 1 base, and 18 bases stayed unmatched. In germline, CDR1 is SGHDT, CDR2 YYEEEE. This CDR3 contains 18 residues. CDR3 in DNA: TGTGCCAGCACTACGGTTTCCGGGGACAGCCTCTTTAACTATGGCTACACCTTC. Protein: CASTTVSGDSLFNYGYTF. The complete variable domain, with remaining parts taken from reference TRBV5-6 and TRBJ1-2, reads DAGVTQSPTHLIKTRGQQVTLRCSPKSGHDTVSWYQQALGQGPQFIFQYYEEEERQRGNFPDRFSGHQFPNYSSELNVNALLLGDSALYLCASTTVSGDSLFNYGYTFGSGTRLTVV.

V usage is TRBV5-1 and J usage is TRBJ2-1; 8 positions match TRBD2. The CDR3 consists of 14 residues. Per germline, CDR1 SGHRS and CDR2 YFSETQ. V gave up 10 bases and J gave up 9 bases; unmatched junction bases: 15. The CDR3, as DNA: TGCGCCGTCTCCGGGACTAGAGGCCAATCTGAGCAGTTCTTC. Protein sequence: CAVSGTRGQSEQFF.

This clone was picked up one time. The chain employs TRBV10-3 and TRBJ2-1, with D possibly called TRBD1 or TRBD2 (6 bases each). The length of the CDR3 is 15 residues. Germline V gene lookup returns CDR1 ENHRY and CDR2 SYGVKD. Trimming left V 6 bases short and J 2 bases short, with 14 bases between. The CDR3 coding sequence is TGTGCCATCAGCCTGGGGGGCACTGCCTACAATGAGCAGTTCTTC. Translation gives CAISLGGTAYNEQFF.

The CDR3 DNA reads as TGTGCCAGCTCACCACCGGTCGGGACGAGCCCTGAAGCTTTCTTT. This codes for CASSPPVGTSPEAFF. The V gene is TRBV18, the J gene TRBJ1-1; possibly TRBD1 for D (5 bases). CDR1 is KGHSH, CDR2 LQKENI, per germline. CDR3 size: 15 residues. The V and J ends lost 0 bases and 6 bases respectively, with 14 bases between them.

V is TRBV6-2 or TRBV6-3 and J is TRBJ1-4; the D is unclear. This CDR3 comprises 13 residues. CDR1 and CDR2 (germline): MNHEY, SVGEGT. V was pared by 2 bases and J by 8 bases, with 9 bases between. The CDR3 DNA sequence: TGTGCCAGCAGTTACATCCCAACCGAAAAACTGTTTTTT. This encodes CASSYIPTEKLFF.

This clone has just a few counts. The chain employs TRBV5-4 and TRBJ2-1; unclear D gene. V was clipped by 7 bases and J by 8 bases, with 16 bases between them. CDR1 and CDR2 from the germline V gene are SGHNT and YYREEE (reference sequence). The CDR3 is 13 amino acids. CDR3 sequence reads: CASGHKAGDEQFF. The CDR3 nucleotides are TGTGCCAGCGGGCACAAAGCCGGAGATGAGCAGTTCTTC.

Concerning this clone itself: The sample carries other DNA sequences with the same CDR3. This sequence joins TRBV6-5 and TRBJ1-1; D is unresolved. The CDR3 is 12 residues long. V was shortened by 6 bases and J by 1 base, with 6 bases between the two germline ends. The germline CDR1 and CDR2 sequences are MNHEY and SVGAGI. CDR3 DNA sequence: TGTGCCAGCAGAACCACGAACACTGAAGCTTTCTTT. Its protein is CASRTTNTEAFF.

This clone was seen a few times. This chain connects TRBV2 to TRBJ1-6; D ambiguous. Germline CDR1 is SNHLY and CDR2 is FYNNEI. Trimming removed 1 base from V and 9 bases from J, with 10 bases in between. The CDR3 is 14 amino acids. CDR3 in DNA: TGTGCCAGCAGTGAAGTTGTACTGGTTTCACCCCTCCACTTT. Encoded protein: CASSEVVLVSPLHF.

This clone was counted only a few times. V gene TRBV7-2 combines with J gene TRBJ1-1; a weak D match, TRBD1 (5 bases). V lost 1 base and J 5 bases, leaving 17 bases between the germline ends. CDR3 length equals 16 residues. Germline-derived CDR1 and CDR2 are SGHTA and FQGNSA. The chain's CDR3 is CASSLGIRGARTEAFF. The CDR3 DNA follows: TGTGCCAGCAGCTTAGGTATACGAGGGGCGCGTACTGAAGCTTTCTTT.

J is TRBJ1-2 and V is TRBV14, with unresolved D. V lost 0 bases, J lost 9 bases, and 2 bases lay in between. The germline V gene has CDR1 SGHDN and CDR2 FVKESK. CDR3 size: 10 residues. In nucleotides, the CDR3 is TGTGCCAGCAGCCAAGACAGCTACACCTTC. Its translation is CASSQDSYTF.

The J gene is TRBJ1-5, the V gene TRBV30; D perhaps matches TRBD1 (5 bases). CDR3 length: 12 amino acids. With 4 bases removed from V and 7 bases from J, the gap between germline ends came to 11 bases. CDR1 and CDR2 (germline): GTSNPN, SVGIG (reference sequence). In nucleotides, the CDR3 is TGTGCCTGGACCCAAGGGGAACAGCCCCAGCATTTT. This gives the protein CAWTQGEQPQHF.

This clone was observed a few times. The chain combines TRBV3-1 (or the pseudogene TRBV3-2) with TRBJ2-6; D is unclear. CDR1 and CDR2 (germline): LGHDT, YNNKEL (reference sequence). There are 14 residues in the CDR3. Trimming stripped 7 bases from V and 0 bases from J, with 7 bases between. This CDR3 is CASTTSSGANVLTF. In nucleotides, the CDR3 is TGTGCCAGCACCACCTCCTCTGGGGCCAACGTCCTGACTTTC.

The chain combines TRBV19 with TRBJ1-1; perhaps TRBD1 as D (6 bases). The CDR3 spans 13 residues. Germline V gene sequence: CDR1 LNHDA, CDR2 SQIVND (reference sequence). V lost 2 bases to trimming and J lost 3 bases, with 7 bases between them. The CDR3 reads CASSINRDTEAFF. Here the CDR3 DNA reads TGTGCCAGTAGTATAAACAGGGACACTGAAGCTTTCTTT.

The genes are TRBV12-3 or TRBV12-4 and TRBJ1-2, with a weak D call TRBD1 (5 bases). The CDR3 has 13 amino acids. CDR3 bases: TGTGCAACCGGGGGGGATTTGGCGGATGGCTACACCTTC. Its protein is CATGGDLADGYTF.

The DNA of the CDR3 is TGTGCCAGCAGCCGACAGGGGGCGAATAGGAATGAGCAGTTCTTC. Its translation is CASSRQGANRNEQFF. The rearrangement uses TRBV6-6 and TRBJ2-1; TRBD1 agrees at 10 bases. The CDR3 loop spans 15 amino acids. Germline values: CDR1 MNHNY, CDR2 SVGAGI (reference sequence). V was pared by 6 bases and J by 7 bases, with 9 bases of the junction left unmatched.

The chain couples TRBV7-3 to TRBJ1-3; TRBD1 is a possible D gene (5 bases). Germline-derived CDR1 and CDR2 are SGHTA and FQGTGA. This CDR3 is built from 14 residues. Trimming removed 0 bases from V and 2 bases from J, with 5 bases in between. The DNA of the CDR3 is TGTGCCAGCAGCTTAACCAGGGCTGGAAACACCATATATTTT. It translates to CASSLTRAGNTIYF.

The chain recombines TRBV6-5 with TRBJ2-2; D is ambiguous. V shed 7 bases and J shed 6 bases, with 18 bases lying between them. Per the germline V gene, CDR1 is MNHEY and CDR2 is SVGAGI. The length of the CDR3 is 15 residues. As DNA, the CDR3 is TGTGCCAGCACCGTGCGGCCGGGTAATCCCGGGGAGCTGTTTTTT. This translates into CASTVRPGNPGELFF.

CDR3 residues: CASSQLGTFTDTQYF. For the CDR3, the DNA is TGCGCCAGCAGCCAACTGGGGACTTTTACAGATACGCAGTATTTT. The rearrangement links TRBV4-1 to TRBJ2-3; TRBD2 might be the D (6 bases). V dropped 2 bases and J dropped 3 bases, with 12 bases sitting between them. Germline CDR1 MGHRA, CDR2 YSYEKL. The CDR3 is 15 residues long.

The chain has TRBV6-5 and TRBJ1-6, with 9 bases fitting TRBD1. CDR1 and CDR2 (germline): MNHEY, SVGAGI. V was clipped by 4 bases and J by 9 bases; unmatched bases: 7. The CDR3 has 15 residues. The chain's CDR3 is CASSSPGQGGSPLHF. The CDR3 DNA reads TGTGCCAGCAGTTCACCGGGACAGGGCGGTTCACCCCTCCACTTT.

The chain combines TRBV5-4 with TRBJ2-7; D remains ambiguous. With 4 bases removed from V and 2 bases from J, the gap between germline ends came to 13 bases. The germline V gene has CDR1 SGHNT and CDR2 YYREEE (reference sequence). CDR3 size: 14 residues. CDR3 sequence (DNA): TGTGCCAGCAGCCCCACACAGTACACCTACGAGCAGTACTTC. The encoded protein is CASSPTQYTYEQYF.

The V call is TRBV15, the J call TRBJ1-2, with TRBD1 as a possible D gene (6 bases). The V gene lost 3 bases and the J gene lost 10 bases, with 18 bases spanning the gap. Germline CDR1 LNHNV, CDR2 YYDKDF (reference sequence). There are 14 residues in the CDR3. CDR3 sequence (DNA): TGTGCCACCAGCAGTCGGGAGGGGGTCGAGACCTACACCTTC. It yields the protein CATSSREGVETYTF.

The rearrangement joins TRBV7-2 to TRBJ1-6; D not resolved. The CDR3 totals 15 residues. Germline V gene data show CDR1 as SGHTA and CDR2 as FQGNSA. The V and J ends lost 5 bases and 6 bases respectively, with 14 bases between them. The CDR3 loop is CASSPGSGSNSPLHF. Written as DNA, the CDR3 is TGTGCCAGCAGCCCCGGGTCCGGGAGTAATTCACCCCTCCACTTT.

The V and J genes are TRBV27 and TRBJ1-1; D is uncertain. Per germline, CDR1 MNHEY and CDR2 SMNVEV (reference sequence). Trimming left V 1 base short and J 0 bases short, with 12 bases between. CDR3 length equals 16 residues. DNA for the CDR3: TGTGCCAGCAGTTTATATCAGCGATCCATGAACACTGAAGCTTTCTTT. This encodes CASSLYQRSMNTEAFF.

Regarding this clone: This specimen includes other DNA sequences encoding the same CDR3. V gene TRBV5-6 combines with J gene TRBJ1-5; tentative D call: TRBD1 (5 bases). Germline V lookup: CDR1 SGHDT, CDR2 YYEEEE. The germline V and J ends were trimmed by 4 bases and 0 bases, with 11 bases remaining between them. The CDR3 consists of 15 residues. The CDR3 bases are TGTGCCAGCAGCCCCCGGGGCTATAGCAATCAGCCCCAGCATTTT. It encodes CASSPRGYSNQPQHF.

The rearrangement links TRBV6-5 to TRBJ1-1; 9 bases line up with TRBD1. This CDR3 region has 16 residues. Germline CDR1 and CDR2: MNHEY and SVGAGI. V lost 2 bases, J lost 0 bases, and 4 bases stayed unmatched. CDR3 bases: TGTGCCAGCAGTTACAACGGACAGGGGATGAACACTGAAGCTTTCTTT. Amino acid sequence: CASSYNGQGMNTEAFF.

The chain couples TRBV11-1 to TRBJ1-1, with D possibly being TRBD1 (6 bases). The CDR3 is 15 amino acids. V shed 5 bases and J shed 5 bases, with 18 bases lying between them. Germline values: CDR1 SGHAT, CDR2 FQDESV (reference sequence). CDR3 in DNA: TGTGCCAGCAGCGACCCCGGGGGGCTGGGTACTGAAGCTTTCTTT. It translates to CASSDPGGLGTEAFF.